This TCR beta chain was recorded in a study of T cell changes during pregnancy in multiple sclerosis. Data came from immunoSEQ multiplex PCR; TCRdb stores just in-frame clones and leaves some out. The table records about 53,000 clones, around 90% of them present only once. The CDR3 sequence is 15 residues long. With V trimmed by 4 bases and J by 8 bases, 9 bases remained unmatched. Germline assignment: CDR1 SNHLY and CDR2 FYNNEI. The chain combines TRBV2 with TRBJ2-2, with 8 bases aligning to TRBD2. The sample here was CD4+ T cells from peripheral blood mononuclear cells, taken in the third trimester of pregnancy. The receptor's source is a female donor with multiple sclerosis, enrolled in a pregnancy study. CDR3 in DNA: TGTGCCAGCAGTGGCCCCGGGGGGGGCAAGGGGGAGCTGTTTTTT. Its translation: CASSGPGGGKGELFF.